Below, 2 T cell receptor beta chains from the same sample are listed, as sequenced in a study of blood T cell repertoires in COVID-19. The assay was immunoSEQ multiplex PCR, and TCRdb's table has in-frame clones only and misses some. The repertoire consists of approximately 380,000 clones, with roughly 85% occurring once and the leading ten covering roughly 3.9%. The sample consisted of peripheral blood. These receptors came from a woman between 18 and 29 years old with acute or convalescent COVID-19.

The chain uses TRBV2 and TRBJ2-1; D may be TRBD2 (6 bases). CDR3 length: 14 amino acids. V shed 3 bases and J shed 9 bases, with 15 bases lying between them. The germline V gene encodes CDR1 SNHLY and CDR2 FYNNEI. CDR3 bases: TGTGCCAGCAGTGATATCCTAGCGATGGGTGAGCAGTTCTTC. Its translation: CASSDILAMGEQFF.

The genes are TRBV5-1 and TRBJ1-6, with D unresolved. The germline CDR1 and CDR2 sequences are SGHRS and YFSETQ. CDR3 length: 14 amino acids. V lost 2 bases and J lost 8, with 11 bases in between. CDR3 DNA sequence: TGCGCCAGCAGCTTAGAGGGCCGGGATTCACCCCTCCACTTT. Protein: CASSLEGRDSPLHF.